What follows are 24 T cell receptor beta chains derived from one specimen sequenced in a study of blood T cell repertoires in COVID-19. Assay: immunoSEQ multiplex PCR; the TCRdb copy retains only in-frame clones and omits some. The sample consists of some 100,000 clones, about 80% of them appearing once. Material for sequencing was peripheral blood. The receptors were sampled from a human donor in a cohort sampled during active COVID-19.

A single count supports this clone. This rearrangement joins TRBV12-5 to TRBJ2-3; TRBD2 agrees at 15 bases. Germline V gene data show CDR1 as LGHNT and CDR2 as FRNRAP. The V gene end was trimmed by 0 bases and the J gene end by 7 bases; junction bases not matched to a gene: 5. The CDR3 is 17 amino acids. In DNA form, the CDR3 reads TGTGCTAGTGGTTTGGTAAGGGGGACTAGCGGGAGGAATACGCAGTATTTT. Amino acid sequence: CASGLVRGTSGRNTQYF.

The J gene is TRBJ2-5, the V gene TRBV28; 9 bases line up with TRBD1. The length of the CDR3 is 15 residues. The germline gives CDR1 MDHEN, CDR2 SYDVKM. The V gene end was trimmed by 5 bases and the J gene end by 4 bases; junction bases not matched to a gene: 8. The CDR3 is CASSPWTGVVETQYF. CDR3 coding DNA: TGTGCCAGCAGTCCCTGGACAGGGGTGGTAGAGACCCAGTACTTC.

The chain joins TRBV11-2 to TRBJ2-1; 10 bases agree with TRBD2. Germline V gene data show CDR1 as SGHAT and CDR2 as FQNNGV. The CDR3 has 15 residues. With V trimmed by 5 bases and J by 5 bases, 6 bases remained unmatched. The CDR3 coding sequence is TGTGCCAGCAGCACCGGACTAGCGGTCAACAATGAGCAGTTCTTC. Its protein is CASSTGLAVNNEQFF.

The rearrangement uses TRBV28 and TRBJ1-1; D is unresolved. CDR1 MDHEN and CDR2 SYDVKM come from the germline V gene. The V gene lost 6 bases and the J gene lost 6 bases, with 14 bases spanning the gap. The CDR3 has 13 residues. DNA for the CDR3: TGTGCCAGCAGCACCACAGTGCCCCCTGAAGCTTTCTTT. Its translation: CASSTTVPPEAFF.

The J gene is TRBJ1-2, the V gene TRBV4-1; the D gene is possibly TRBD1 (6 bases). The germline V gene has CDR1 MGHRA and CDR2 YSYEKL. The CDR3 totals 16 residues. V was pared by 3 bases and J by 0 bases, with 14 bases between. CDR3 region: CASSHQRDNSNYGYTF. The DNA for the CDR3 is TGCGCCAGCAGCCACCAACGGGACAACTCTAACTATGGCTACACCTTC.

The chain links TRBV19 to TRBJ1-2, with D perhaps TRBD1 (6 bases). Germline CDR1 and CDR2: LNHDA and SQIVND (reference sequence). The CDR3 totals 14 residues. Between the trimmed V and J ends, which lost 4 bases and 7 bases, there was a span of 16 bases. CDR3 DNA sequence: TGTGCCAGTAGTAATACACAGGGTACTCCTGGCTACACCTTC. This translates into CASSNTQGTPGYTF. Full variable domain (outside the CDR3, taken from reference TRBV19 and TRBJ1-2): DGGITQSPKYLFRKEGQNVTLSCEQNLNHDAMYWYRQDPGQGLRLIYYSQIVNDFQKGDIAEGYSVSREKKESFPLTVTSAQKNPTAFYLCASSNTQGTPGYTFGSGTRLTVV.

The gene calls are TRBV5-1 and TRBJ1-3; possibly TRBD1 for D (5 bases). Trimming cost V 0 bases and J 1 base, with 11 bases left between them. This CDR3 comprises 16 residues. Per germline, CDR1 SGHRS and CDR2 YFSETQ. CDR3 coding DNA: TGCGCCAGCAGCTTGGCAGGGCAAGGGTCTGGAAACACCATATATTTT. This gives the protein CASSLAGQGSGNTIYF.

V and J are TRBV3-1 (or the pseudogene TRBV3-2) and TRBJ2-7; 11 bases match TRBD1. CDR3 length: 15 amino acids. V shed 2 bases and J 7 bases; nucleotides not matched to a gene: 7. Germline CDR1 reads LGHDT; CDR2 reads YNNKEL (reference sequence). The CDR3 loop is CASSQPGQGVHEQYF. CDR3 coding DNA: TGTGCCAGCAGCCAACCGGGACAGGGGGTTCATGAGCAGTACTTC.

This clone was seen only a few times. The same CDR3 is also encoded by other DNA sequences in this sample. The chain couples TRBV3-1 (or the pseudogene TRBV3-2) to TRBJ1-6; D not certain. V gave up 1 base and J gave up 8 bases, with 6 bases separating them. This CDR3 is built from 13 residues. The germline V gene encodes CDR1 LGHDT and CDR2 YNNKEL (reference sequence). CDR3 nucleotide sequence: TGTGCCAGCAGCCAAGCTCGGGATTCACCCCTCCACTTT. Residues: CASSQARDSPLHF.

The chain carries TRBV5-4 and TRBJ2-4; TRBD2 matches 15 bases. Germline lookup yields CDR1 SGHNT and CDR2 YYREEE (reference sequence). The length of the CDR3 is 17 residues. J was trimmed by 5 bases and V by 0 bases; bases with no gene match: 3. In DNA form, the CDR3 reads TGTGCCAGCAGCTTGGGGACTAGCGGGAGGGCCCAAAACATTCAGTACTTC. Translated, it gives CASSLGTSGRAQNIQYF.

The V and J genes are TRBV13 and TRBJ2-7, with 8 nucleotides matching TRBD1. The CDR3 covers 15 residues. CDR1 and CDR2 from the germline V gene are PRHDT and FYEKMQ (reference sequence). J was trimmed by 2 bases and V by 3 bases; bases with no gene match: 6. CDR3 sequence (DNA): TGTGCCAGCAGCTTTAGGGACAGGTCTCCCTACGAGCAGTACTTC. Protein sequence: CASSFRDRSPYEQYF.

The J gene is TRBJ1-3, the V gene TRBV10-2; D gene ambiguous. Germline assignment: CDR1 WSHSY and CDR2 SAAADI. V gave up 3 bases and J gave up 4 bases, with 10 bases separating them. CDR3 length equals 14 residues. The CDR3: CASSESGGGNTIYF. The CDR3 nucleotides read TGCGCCAGCAGTGAATCAGGAGGCGGAAACACCATATATTTT.

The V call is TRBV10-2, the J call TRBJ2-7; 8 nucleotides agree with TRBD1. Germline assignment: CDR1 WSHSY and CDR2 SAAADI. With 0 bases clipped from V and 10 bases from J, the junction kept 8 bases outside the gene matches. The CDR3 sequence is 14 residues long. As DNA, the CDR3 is TGCGCCAGCAGTGAGTCGGACAGGGCCAGCGAACAGTACTTC. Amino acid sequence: CASSESDRASEQYF.

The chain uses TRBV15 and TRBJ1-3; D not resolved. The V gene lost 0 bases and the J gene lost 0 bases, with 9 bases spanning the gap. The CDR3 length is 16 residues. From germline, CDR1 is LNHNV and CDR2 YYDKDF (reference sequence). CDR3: CATSREAAPSGNTIYF. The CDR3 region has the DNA TGTGCCACCAGCAGAGAAGCCGCGCCCTCTGGAAACACCATATATTTT.

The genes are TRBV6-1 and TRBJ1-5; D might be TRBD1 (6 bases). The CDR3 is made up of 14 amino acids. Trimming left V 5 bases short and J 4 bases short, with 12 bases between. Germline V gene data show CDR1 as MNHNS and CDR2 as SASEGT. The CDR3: CASSPDRVNQPQHF. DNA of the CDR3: TGTGCCAGCAGTCCGGACAGAGTTAATCAGCCCCAGCATTTT.

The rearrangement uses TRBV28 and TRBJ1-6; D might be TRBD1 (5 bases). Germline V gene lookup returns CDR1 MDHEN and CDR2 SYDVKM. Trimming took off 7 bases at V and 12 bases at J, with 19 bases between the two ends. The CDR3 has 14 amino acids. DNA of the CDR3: TGTGCCAGCACCAATGCGGGACCCTATGTACCCCTCCACTTT. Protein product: CASTNAGPYVPLHF.

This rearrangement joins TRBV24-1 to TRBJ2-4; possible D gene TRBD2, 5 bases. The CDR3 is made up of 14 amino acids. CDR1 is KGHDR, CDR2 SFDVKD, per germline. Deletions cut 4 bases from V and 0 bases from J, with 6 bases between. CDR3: CATSESGAKNIQYF. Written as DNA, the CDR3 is TGTGCCACCAGTGAGAGCGGAGCCAAAAACATTCAGTACTTC.

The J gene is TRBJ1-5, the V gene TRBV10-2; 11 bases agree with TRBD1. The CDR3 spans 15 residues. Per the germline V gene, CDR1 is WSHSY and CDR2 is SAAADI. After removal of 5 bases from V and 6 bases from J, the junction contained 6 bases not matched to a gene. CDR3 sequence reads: CASSPGTGGGQPQHF. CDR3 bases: TGCGCCAGCAGTCCCGGGACAGGGGGAGGTCAGCCCCAGCATTTT.

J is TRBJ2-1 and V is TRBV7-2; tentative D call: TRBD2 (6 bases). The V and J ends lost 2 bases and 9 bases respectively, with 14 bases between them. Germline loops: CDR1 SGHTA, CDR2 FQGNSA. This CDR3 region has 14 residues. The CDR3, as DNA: TGTGCCAGCAGCTTAACGGGAGTGGGAGGTGAGCAGTTCTTC. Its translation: CASSLTGVGGEQFF.

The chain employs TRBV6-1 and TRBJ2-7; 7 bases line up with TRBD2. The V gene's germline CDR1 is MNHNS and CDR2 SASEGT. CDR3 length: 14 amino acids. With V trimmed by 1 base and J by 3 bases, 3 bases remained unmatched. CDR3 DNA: TGTGCCAGCAGTGAAGGAGGGACTATCTACGAGCAGTACTTC. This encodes CASSEGGTIYEQYF.

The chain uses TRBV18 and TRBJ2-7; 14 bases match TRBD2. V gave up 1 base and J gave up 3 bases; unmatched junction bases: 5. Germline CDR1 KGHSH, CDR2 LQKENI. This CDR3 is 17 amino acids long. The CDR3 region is CASSPQGLAGGNYEQYF. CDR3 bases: TGTGCCAGCTCACCACAAGGACTAGCGGGAGGCAACTACGAGCAGTACTTC.

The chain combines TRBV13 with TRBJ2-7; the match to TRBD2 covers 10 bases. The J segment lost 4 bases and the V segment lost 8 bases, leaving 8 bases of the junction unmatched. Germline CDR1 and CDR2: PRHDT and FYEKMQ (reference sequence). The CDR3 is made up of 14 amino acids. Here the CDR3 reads CASRKAGGPYEQYF. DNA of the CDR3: TGTGCCAGCCGAAAAGCGGGAGGGCCTTACGAGCAGTACTTC.

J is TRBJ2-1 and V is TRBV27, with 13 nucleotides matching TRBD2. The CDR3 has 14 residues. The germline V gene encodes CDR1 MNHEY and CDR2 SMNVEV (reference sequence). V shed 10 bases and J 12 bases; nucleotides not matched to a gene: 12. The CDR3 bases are TGTGCCACCAACACTGGACTAGCGGGAGCCGGGCAGTTCTTC. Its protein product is CATNTGLAGAGQFF.

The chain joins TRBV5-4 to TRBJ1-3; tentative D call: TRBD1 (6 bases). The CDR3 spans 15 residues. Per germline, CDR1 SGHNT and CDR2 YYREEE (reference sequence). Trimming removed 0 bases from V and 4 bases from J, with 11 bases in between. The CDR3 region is CASSLAGGQGNTIYF. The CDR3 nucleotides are TGTGCCAGCAGCTTGGCGGGGGGGCAGGGAAACACCATATATTTT.